These 20 T cell receptor beta chains were all obtained from the same sample, sequenced in a study of monozygotic twins with inflammatory bowel disease. TCRdb re-called the 5' RACE reads and shows each CDR3 protein once, DNA omitted. The sample's table shows about 210,000 distinct CDR3 sequences. The sequencing sample was made of blood. The receptors derive from a human donor with ulcerative colitis or Crohn's disease, or a healthy co-twin of an affected twin (not recorded which).

This CDR3 is CASSLNPPGTGPYEQYF. The chain is built from TRBV7-3 and TRBJ2-7; TCRdb outputs TRBD1, but without DNA this stays unchecked. The germline V gene encodes CDR1 SGHTA and CDR2 FQGTGA. The CDR3 totals 17 residues.

V is TRBV6-2 or TRBV6-3 and J is TRBJ2-2; TCRdb calls TRBD2, which cannot be checked without DNA. The CDR3 loop spans 14 amino acids. Germline assignment: CDR1 MNHEY and CDR2 SVGEGT. The chain's CDR3 is CASSPRSGSGELFF.

The chain couples TRBV7-2 to TRBJ2-5; TCRdb gives TRBD2 as the D gene, but with no DNA this cannot be confirmed. The V gene's germline CDR1 is SGHTA and CDR2 FQGNSA. CDR3 length: 13 amino acids. The CDR3 spells CAGSLVSGETQYF. Complete variable domain (other parts from reference TRBV7-2 and TRBJ2-5): GAGVSQSPSNKVTEKGKDVELRCDPISGHTALYWYRQSLGQGLEFLIYFQGNSAPDKSGLPSDRFSAERTGGSVSTLTIQRTQQEDSAVYLCAGSLVSGETQYFGPGTRLLVL.

V gene TRBV7-2 combines with J gene TRBJ2-3; checking the TCRdb D call of TRBD1 is not possible without DNA. CDR1 and CDR2 (germline): SGHTA, FQGNSA. The length of the CDR3 is 16 residues. The CDR3 is CASSPPGIYAGDTQYF. The variable domain in full, with the rest retrieved from reference TRBV7-2 and TRBJ2-3, is GAGVSQSPSNKVTEKGKDVELRCDPISGHTALYWYRQSLGQGLEFLIYFQGNSAPDKSGLPSDRFSAERTGGSVSTLTIQRTQQEDSAVYLCASSPPGIYAGDTQYFGPGTRLTVL.

This rearrangement joins TRBV20-1 to TRBJ2-7; checking the TCRdb D call of TRBD1 is not possible without DNA. The CDR3 spans 15 residues. CDR1 DFQATT and CDR2 SNEGSKA come from the germline V gene (reference sequence). The CDR3 spells CSASPRRDRAYEQYF.

The chain has TRBV30 and TRBJ1-6; the TCRdb D gene call, TRBD1, has no DNA to confirm it. The CDR3 contains 14 residues. Germline V gene sequence: CDR1 GTSNPN, CDR2 SVGIG (reference sequence). Here the CDR3 reads CAWSMTGSNSPLHF.

The J gene is TRBJ1-2, the V gene TRBV5-1; TCRdb picks TRBD1, but there is no DNA to check that call. Germline V gives CDR1 SGHRS, CDR2 YFSETQ. The CDR3 is 15 amino acids. CDR3 amino acids: CASSLAWDPNYGYTF.

V gene TRBV9 combines with J gene TRBJ2-4; TCRdb's D call, TRBD1, is unchecked because there is no DNA. CDR1 is SGDLS and CDR2 is YYNGEE in the germline V gene. CDR3 size: 13 residues. The CDR3 loop reads CASSAGAESIQYF.

The chain employs TRBV4-3 and TRBJ2-7. The length of the CDR3 is 14 residues. CDR1 LGHNA and CDR2 YSLEER come from the germline V gene. CDR3 protein: CASSQDLGGYEQYF.

The genes are TRBV6-1 and TRBJ1-2; the TRBD1 assignment by TCRdb is unverifiable without DNA. Germline lookup yields CDR1 MNHNS and CDR2 SASEGT. The CDR3 totals 15 residues. Here the CDR3 reads CASTPGTGNLLGYTF.

This chain joins TRBV4-3 and TRBJ2-1; there is no DNA to check the TCRdb D call of TRBD2. The CDR3 is 17 amino acids. Per the germline V gene, CDR1 is LGHNA and CDR2 is YSLEER. The CDR3 protein is CASSQAASGSGYNEQFF.

The chain's CDR3 is CASSMGVRDASYPYNEQFF. The V call is TRBV19, the J call TRBJ2-1; no DNA is available, so the TRBD1 call from TCRdb remains unchecked. The germline V gene has CDR1 LNHDA and CDR2 SQIVND (reference sequence). The CDR3 runs to 19 residues.

The J gene is TRBJ2-1, the V gene TRBV28; there is no DNA to check the TCRdb D call of TRBD2. The CDR3 has 11 amino acids. CDR1 is MDHEN, CDR2 SYDVKM, per germline. The CDR3 here is CASSPLNEQFF.

The chain links TRBV29-1 to TRBJ1-5. The CDR3 has 14 residues. The germline V gene encodes CDR1 SQVTM and CDR2 ANQGSEA. The CDR3 spells CSVVLPGGNQPQHF.

The chain combines TRBV12-3 or TRBV12-4 with TRBJ2-3; checking the TCRdb D call of TRBD2 is not possible without DNA. This CDR3 has 17 amino acids. The CDR3: CASSLYQLAGGTDTQYF.

The chain links TRBV5-1 to TRBJ1-1; TCRdb names TRBD1, which stays unverified in the absence of DNA. CDR1 and CDR2 (germline): SGHRS, YFSETQ. CDR3 length: 15 residues. The CDR3 is CASSDRTGMDTEAFF.

V gene TRBV18 combines with J gene TRBJ1-5; the D gene TCRdb calls, TRBD1, cannot be checked with no DNA. Per the germline V gene, CDR1 is KGHSH and CDR2 is LQKENI. This CDR3 has 16 residues. The CDR3 region is CASSAQTGGSSQPQHF.

This chain uses TRBV7-3 with TRBJ2-3; there is no DNA to check the TCRdb D call of TRBD2. CDR1 and CDR2 (germline): SGHTA, FQGTGA. CDR3 length: 15 residues. CDR3 sequence reads: CASSLQGREADTQYF.

The chain combines TRBV6-2 or TRBV6-3 with TRBJ2-1; the TCRdb call, TRBD1, lacks DNA for checking. There are 17 residues in the CDR3. Germline V lookup: CDR1 MNHEY, CDR2 SVGEGT. CDR3 protein: CASRTGQGLRSYNEQFF.

V is TRBV7-2 and J is TRBJ2-7. Germline lookup yields CDR1 SGHTA and CDR2 FQGNSA. This CDR3 spans 13 amino acids. This CDR3 is CASSLRAGWEQYF.